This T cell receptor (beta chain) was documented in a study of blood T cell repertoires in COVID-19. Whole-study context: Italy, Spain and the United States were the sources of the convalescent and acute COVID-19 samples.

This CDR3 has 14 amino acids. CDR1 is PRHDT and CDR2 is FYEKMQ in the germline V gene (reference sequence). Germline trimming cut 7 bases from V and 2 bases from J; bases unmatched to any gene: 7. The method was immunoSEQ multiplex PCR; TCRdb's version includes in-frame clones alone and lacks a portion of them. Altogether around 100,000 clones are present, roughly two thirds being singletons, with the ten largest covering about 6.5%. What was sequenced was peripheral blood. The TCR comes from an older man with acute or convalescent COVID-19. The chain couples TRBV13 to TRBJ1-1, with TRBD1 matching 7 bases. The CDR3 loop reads CASKPGQFNTEAFF. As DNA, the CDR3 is TGTGCCAGCAAGCCGGGACAGTTTAACACTGAAGCTTTCTTT.